The 29 T cell receptor beta chains below all came from one sample that was sequenced in a study of blood T cells in healthy people across ages. For the second PCR, which ran for about 6 to 12 cycles, a sample-barcoded 5' primer and a J-beta primer mix were used. Via MiXCR, TCRdb re-called the 5' RACE reads, giving one row per CDR3 protein. Here the sample spans hundreds of thousands of distinct CDR3 sequences, 29% being singletons. The sample taken for sequencing was blood. These receptors originate from a woman of 80 years or more in good health.

This clonotype was found many times. The chain links TRBV15 to TRBJ2-4; 8 bases agree with TRBD2. The CDR3 has 17 residues. Trimming took 3 bases from V and 4 from J; bases not matched to a gene: 11. Germline V lookup: CDR1 LNHNV, CDR2 YYDKDF (reference sequence). The CDR3 spells CATSRASGRGGKNIQYF. CDR3 nucleotide sequence: TGTGCCACCAGCAGGGCGTCAGGCCGGGGGGGGAAAAACATTCAGTACTTC.

This clonotype was found many times. The chain employs TRBV6-5 and TRBJ2-5; no reliable D call. This CDR3 is built from 16 residues. The germline gives CDR1 MNHEY, CDR2 SVGAGI. V was pared by 0 bases and J by 5 bases, with 16 bases between. The DNA for the CDR3 is TGTGCCAGCAGTTACTCGGTCTCGAGTCGGTGGGAGACCCAGTACTTC. Protein sequence: CASSYSVSSRWETQYF.

A few counts support this clonotype. CDR3 region: CASSYLAGEFTDTQYF. CDR3 coding DNA: TGTGCCAGCAGCTATCTAGCGGGGGAGTTCACAGATACGCAGTATTTT. The gene calls are TRBV7-8 and TRBJ2-3; 10 bases line up with TRBD2. Germline CDR1 and CDR2: SGHVS and FQNEAQ. V shed 4 bases and J 2 bases; nucleotides not matched to a gene: 6. The CDR3 extends over 16 amino acids.

The sample holds many counts of this clonotype. CDR3 DNA sequence: TGTGCCAGCAGCCGGACAGGGGCCTATGGCTACACCTTC. It encodes CASSRTGAYGYTF. The chain uses TRBV7-2 and TRBJ1-2; TRBD1 aligns across 9 bases. This CDR3 has 13 amino acids. Germline trimming cut 5 bases from V and 4 bases from J; bases unmatched to any gene: 2. Germline V gene data show CDR1 as SGHTA and CDR2 as FQGNSA.

As concerns this clonotype: This may stem from a read error, because a much larger clone lies one nucleotide away. The chain is built from TRBV24-1 and TRBJ2-5, with D perhaps TRBD1 (6 bases). The germline gives CDR1 KGHDR, CDR2 SFDVKD. There are 13 residues in the CDR3. Trimming stripped 10 bases from V and 11 bases from J, with 22 bases between. DNA of the CDR3: TGTGCCACGTTTAGGGGGATTCGCAATGAGCAGTACTTC. It codes for CATFRGIRNEQYF.

The J gene is TRBJ2-3, the V gene TRBV29-1; tentatively, D is TRBD1 (5 bases). This CDR3 has 13 amino acids. V was trimmed by 5 bases and J by 3 bases, leaving 12 bases between them. Germline-derived CDR1 and CDR2 are SQVTM and ANQGSEA. The CDR3 loop is CSVQGFETDTQYF. CDR3 bases: TGCAGCGTTCAGGGATTCGAGACAGATACGCAGTATTTT.

In the case of this clonotype: Since a much larger clone is just one base distant, this may be a read error. The gene calls are TRBV7-6 and TRBJ2-1, with D possibly TRBD1 on 5 matching bases. V was trimmed by 8 bases and J by 0 bases, leaving 14 bases between them. The CDR3 consists of 15 residues. In germline, CDR1 is SGHVS, CDR2 FNYEAQ. The CDR3, as DNA: TGTGCCAGCGGCCTGACCGACAGCTCCTACAATGAGCAGTTCTTC. This codes for CASGLTDSSYNEQFF.

Ten or more counts support this clonotype. In DNA form, the CDR3 reads TGTGCCAGCAGTTATTCTCGGGGGCCTACCCCCACAGATACGCAGTATTTT. Its protein is CASSYSRGPTPTDTQYF. The V and J genes are TRBV12-3 or TRBV12-4 and TRBJ2-3, with D perhaps matching TRBD1 or TRBD2 (6 bases each). The CDR3 runs to 17 residues. V lost 4 bases, J lost 2 bases, and 19 bases lay in between.

This clonotype was recorded at least ten times. The J gene is TRBJ2-6, the V gene TRBV6-2 or TRBV6-3; D gene ambiguous. Trimming cost V 6 bases and J 4 bases, with 10 bases left between them. Germline values: CDR1 MNHEY, CDR2 SVGEGT. CDR3 length equals 14 residues. This CDR3 is CASRRMWGANVLTF. In DNA form, the CDR3 reads TGTGCCAGCAGGCGGATGTGGGGGGCCAACGTCCTGACTTTC.

V and J are TRBV6-5 and TRBJ2-2, with D possibly TRBD1 on 5 matching bases. CDR3 length: 17 amino acids. Trimming removed 2 bases from V and 0 bases from J, with 13 bases in between. Germline V gives CDR1 MNHEY, CDR2 SVGAGI. CDR3 residues: CASSYLGVSANTGELFF. The CDR3 nucleotides are TGTGCCAGCAGTTACCTAGGGGTCTCCGCGAACACCGGGGAGCTGTTTTTT.

This clonotype has ten or more counts. J is TRBJ2-7 and V is TRBV7-9, with D tentatively TRBD2 (6 bases). The germline CDR1 and CDR2 sequences are SEHNR and FQNEAQ (reference sequence). This CDR3 spans 15 amino acids. V gave up 5 bases and J gave up 6 bases, with 20 bases separating them. CDR3 DNA: TGTGCCAGCAGCCCTGTACTGCGGGGTCAGGGCGAGCAGTACTTC. Protein product: CASSPVLRGQGEQYF.

This chain links TRBV28 with TRBJ2-5, with D maybe TRBD1 (6 bases). V was pared by 6 bases and J by 2 bases, with 13 bases between. The CDR3 covers 14 residues. The germline V gene encodes CDR1 MDHEN and CDR2 SYDVKM. CDR3 in DNA: TGTGCCAGCAGCACCGACAGGTTACAAGAGACCCAGTACTTC. It encodes CASSTDRLQETQYF.

As regards this clonotype: This may come from a read error, since a much larger clone is one base off. The CDR3 DNA follows: TGTGCCAGCAGCGGAATACAGGTGGCGGGTGAGCAGTTCTTC. Translating it yields CASSGIQVAGEQFF. V and J are TRBV9 and TRBJ2-1; D might be TRBD1 or TRBD2, each matching 5 bases. Germline CDR1 SGDLS, CDR2 YYNGEE. The germline V and J ends were trimmed by 3 bases and 9 bases, with 16 bases remaining between them. The CDR3 is 14 residues long.

Points on this clonotype: With a much larger clone just one base away, this may be a read error. The chain links TRBV6-2 or TRBV6-3 to TRBJ1-2; D gene unclear. The CDR3 runs 13 residues. CDR1 and CDR2 from the germline V gene are MNHEY and SVGEGT. The CDR3 coding sequence is TGTACCAGCTCAAGGGAGAGGATCTATGGCTACACCTTC. Translated: CTSSRERIYGYTF.

The sample holds a few counts of this clonotype. The genes are TRBV6-5 and TRBJ1-2; tentative D call: TRBD1 (5 bases). CDR1 is MNHEY and CDR2 is SVGAGI in the germline V gene. The V end was cut by 6 bases, the J end by 7 bases, with 12 bases between. This CDR3 region has 12 residues. The CDR3 DNA reads as TGTGCCAGCAGGTCCCCAGGGACTGGCTACACCTTC. Protein sequence: CASRSPGTGYTF.

The rearrangement uses TRBV12-3 or TRBV12-4 and TRBJ1-5, with D possibly matching TRBD1 (5 bases). Trimming pared 6 bases from V and 0 bases from J, leaving 12 bases between. This CDR3 is 15 amino acids long. CDR3 nucleotide sequence: TGTGCCAGCAGCCGACAGCCTCTTAGCAATCAGCCCCAGCATTTT. Translation: CASSRQPLSNQPQHF.

There are many counts of this clonotype. J is TRBJ2-7 and V is TRBV10-2; D tentatively reads TRBD1 or TRBD2 (5 bases each). V was cut by 3 bases and J by 0 bases, with 12 bases left in between. The CDR3 runs to 15 residues. Germline assignment: CDR1 WSHSY and CDR2 SAAADI. This CDR3 reads CASSDGTVSSYEQYF. In nucleotides, the CDR3 is TGCGCCAGCAGTGACGGGACGGTGAGCTCCTACGAGCAGTACTTC.

This clonotype was counted at least ten times. The chain employs TRBV27 and TRBJ2-1; TRBD1 matches 8 bases. Trimming removed 7 bases from V and 3 bases from J; junction bases left unmatched: 17. The CDR3 is 18 residues long. The germline CDR1 and CDR2 sequences are MNHEY and SMNVEV (reference sequence). CDR3 amino acids: CASNSDRGYSWGYNEQFF. CDR3 sequence (DNA): TGTGCCAGCAACTCCGACAGGGGATATAGTTGGGGCTACAATGAGCAGTTCTTC.

This clonotype was observed a handful of times. The V call is TRBV30, the J call TRBJ2-1; 9 nucleotides agree with TRBD2. After removal of 3 bases from V and 4 bases from J, the junction contained 4 bases not matched to a gene. The CDR3 totals 14 residues. CDR1 is GTSNPN and CDR2 is SVGIG in the germline V gene (reference sequence). In nucleotides, the CDR3 is TGTGCCTGGAGCCGCGGGGGGGGGTACAATGAGCAGTTCTTC. Protein product: CAWSRGGGYNEQFF.

This chain links TRBV7-2 with TRBJ2-5; D is possibly TRBD2 (5 bases). The CDR3 has 14 residues. V lost 5 bases, J lost 11 bases, and 21 bases lay in between. CDR1 and CDR2 (germline): SGHTA, FQGNSA. The CDR3 DNA follows: TGTGCCAGCAGCCCGAGGACTTCCAGTTTGCGGCAGTACTTC. It translates to CASSPRTSSLRQYF. Full variable domain (outside the CDR3, taken from reference TRBV7-2 and TRBJ2-5): GAGVSQSPSNKVTEKGKDVELRCDPISGHTALYWYRQSLGQGLEFLIYFQGNSAPDKSGLPSDRFSAERTGGSVSTLTIQRTQQEDSAVYLCASSPRTSSLRQYFGPGTRLLVL.

V is TRBV5-1 and J is TRBJ2-7, with 9 bases matching TRBD1. J lost 4 bases, V lost 3 bases, and 5 bases had no gene match. The CDR3 runs 14 residues. The V gene's germline CDR1 is SGHRS and CDR2 YFSETQ. CDR3 sequence: CASSWAGTGYEQYF. As DNA, the CDR3 is TGCGCCAGCAGCTGGGCTGGGACAGGGTACGAGCAGTACTTC.

Concerning this clonotype: A much larger clone differs by one base, so this may be a read error. The chain recombines TRBV5-1 with TRBJ1-2; D gene uncertain. The CDR3 is 13 residues long. The germline V gene encodes CDR1 SGHRS and CDR2 YFSETQ. CDR3 nucleotide sequence: TGCGCCAGCAGCTTACAGACTAACTATGGCTACCCCTTC. Translation gives CASSLQTNYGYPF.

As concerns this clonotype: An end of the junction differs from the germline gene, which may be a read error. J is TRBJ2-1 and V is TRBV7-2, with 7 positions matching TRBD2. This CDR3 contains 16 residues. Germline V gene data show CDR1 as SGHTA and CDR2 as FQGNSA. The DNA for the CDR3 is TGTGCCAGCAGCTCGCTAGCGGAGGTACCCTACATTGAGCAGTTCTTC. Translated, it gives CASSSLAEVPYIEQFF.

This clonotype has just a few counts. The chain employs TRBV19 and TRBJ2-5, with 11 positions matching TRBD2. Germline V gives CDR1 LNHDA, CDR2 SQIVND (reference sequence). CDR3 length equals 18 residues. V lost 5 bases to trimming and J lost 2 bases; unmatched junction nucleotides: 13. The CDR3 nucleotides read TGTGCCAGTAGTCCCAGGCTGACTAGCGGGGCCTTACAAGAGACCCAGTACTTC. This translates into CASSPRLTSGALQETQYF.

Regarding this clonotype: A much larger clonotype is one base distant, so this may be a read error. The V call is TRBV6-2 or TRBV6-3, the J call TRBJ2-1, with TRBD2 matching over 9 bases. The CDR3 totals 15 residues. Germline V gene sequence: CDR1 MNHEY, CDR2 SVGEGT. CDR3 sequence: CASKSAGGDYDEQFF. The DNA of the CDR3 is TGTGCCAGCAAATCGGCGGGGGGGGACTACGATGAGCAGTTCTTC.

V usage is TRBV6-1 and J usage is TRBJ1-1, with unresolved D. Germline CDR1 MNHNS, CDR2 SASEGT. The germline V and J ends were trimmed by 6 bases and 1 base, with 15 bases remaining between them. The CDR3 sequence is 15 residues long. The CDR3 DNA reads TGTGCCAGCAGCCCTAGTGCGGTCAGGAACACTGAAGCTTTCTTT. It codes for CASSPSAVRNTEAFF.

This clonotype was seen at least ten times. CDR3 bases: TGCAGTGCTAGAGACGTGCGGGGTTGGGATACGCAGTATTTT. Protein product: CSARDVRGWDTQYF. The V and J genes are TRBV20-1 and TRBJ2-3; possible D gene TRBD2, 6 bases. Germline V lookup: CDR1 DFQATT, CDR2 SNEGSKA (reference sequence). With 0 bases removed from V and 6 bases from J, the gap between germline ends came to 13 bases. There are 14 residues in the CDR3.

This clonotype was seen a single time. V is TRBV7-8 and J is TRBJ1-5; D uncertain. This CDR3 is 17 amino acids long. CDR1 and CDR2 from the germline V gene are SGHVS and FQNEAQ. Between the trimmed V and J ends, which lost 1 base and 0 bases, there was a span of 13 bases. CDR3 amino acids: CASSLELPGVSNQPQHF. The CDR3 bases are TGTGCCAGCAGCTTAGAGCTGCCAGGTGTTAGCAATCAGCCCCAGCATTTT.

The chain has TRBV7-2 and TRBJ2-2; 7 bases map to TRBD1. This CDR3 has 16 residues. V lost 3 bases to trimming and J lost 7 bases; unmatched junction nucleotides: 11. Per germline, CDR1 SGHTA and CDR2 FQGNSA. CDR3 nucleotide sequence: TGTGCCAGCAGCTTGGCCGGGACAGCCAAGGGCGGGGAGCTGTTTTTT. Translation gives CASSLAGTAKGGELFF. The full variable domain, with the rest looked up from reference TRBV7-2 and TRBJ2-2, is GAGVSQSPSNKVTEKGKDVELRCDPISGHTALYWYRQSLGQGLEFLIYFQGNSAPDKSGLPSDRFSAERTGGSVSTLTIQRTQQEDSAVYLCASSLAGTAKGGELFFGEGSRLTVL.